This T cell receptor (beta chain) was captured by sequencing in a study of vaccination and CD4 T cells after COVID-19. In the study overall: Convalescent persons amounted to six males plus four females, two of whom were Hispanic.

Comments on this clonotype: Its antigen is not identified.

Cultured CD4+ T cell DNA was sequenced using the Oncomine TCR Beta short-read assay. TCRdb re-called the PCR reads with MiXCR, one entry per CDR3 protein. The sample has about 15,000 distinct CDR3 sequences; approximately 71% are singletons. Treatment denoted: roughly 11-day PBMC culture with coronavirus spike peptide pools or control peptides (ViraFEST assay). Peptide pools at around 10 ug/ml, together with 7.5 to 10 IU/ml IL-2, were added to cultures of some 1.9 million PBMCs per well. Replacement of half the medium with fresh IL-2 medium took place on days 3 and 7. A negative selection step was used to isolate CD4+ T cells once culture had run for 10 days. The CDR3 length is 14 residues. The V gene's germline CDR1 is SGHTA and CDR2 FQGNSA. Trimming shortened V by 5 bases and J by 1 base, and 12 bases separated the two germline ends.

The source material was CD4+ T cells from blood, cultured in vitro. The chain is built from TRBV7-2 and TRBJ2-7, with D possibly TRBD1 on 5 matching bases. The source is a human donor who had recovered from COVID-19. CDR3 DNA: TGTGCCAGCAGCCCCGGACACGCGTCCTACGAGCAGTACTTC. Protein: CASSPGHASYEQYF.